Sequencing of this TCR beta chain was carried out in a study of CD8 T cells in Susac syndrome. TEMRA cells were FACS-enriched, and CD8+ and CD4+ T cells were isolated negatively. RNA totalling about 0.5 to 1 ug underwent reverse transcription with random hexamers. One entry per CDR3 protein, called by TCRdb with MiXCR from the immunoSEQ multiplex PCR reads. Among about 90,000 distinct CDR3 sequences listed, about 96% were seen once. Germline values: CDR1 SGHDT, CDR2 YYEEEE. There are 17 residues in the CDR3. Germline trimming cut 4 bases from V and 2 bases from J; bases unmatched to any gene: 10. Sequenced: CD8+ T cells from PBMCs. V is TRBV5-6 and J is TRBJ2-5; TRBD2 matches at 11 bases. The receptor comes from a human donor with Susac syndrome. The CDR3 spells CASSPRLAGGRQETQYF. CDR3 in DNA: TGTGCCAGCAGCCCCCGGCTAGCGGGGGGCAGGCAAGAGACCCAGTACTTC.